This T cell receptor (beta chain) was observed in a study of CD8 T cells in ankylosing spondylitis. Points on this clonotype: Its antigen is as yet unknown.

General study points: There was a TCR beta motif, made of several highly homologous variants, that appeared characteristic of ankylosing spondylitis blood.

One entry per CDR3 protein, called by TCRdb with MiXCR from the 5' RACE reads. The sample lists about 540,000 distinct CDR3 sequences, roughly 13% occurring once. Germline-derived CDR1 and CDR2 are KGHDR and SFDVKD. The CDR3 loop spans 13 amino acids. Trimming cost V 12 bases and J 2 bases, with 15 bases left between them. What was sequenced was blood, either unsorted or a sorted T cell fraction (not recorded which). The sequence derives from a male donor with ankylosing spondylitis. The chain combines TRBV24-1 with TRBJ1-1, with a tentative D call TRBD1 (6 bases). CDR3 bases: TGTGCCGCACAGGGCGGACTAAACACTGAAGCTTTCTTT. Protein product: CAAQGGLNTEAFF.